The entry below gives a single T cell receptor (beta chain) sequence along with its context. Germline loops: CDR1 LNHDA, CDR2 SQIVND (reference sequence). This CDR3 spans 14 amino acids. V lost 5 bases to trimming and J lost 9 bases, with 14 bases between them. This specimen belongs to a study of CD8 T cells in Susac syndrome. The authors reverse transcribed roughly 0.5 to 1 ug RNA with random hexamers. TCR beta CDR3 was amplified by immunoSEQ covering 54 Vbeta and 13 Jbeta. TCRdb re-analysed the immunoSEQ multiplex PCR reads in MiXCR, keeping a single row per CDR3 protein. The sample contains roughly 200,000 distinct CDR3 sequences, roughly 94% of which appear only once. Sequencing of TCR beta was performed on blood CD8+ and CD4+ T cells.

The chain is built from TRBV19 and TRBJ1-6; D not resolved. The sequence was obtained from a human donor with multiple sclerosis. Sequencing was done on a sample of CD4+ T cells from PBMCs. DNA for the CDR3: TGTGCCAGTAGTCCGATGGCGTCGGGTTCACCCCTCCACTTT. This gives the protein CASSPMASGSPLHF. Supplemented by reference TRBV19 and TRBJ1-6, the full variable domain reads DGGITQSPKYLFRKEGQNVTLSCEQNLNHDAMYWYRQDPGQGLRLIYYSQIVNDFQKGDIAEGYSVSREKKESFPLTVTSAQKNPTAFYLCASSPMASGSPLHFGNGTRLTVT.